This T cell receptor (beta chain) originates from a study of long-term antiretroviral therapy in people with HIV. Two or more post-ART PBMC samples, plus at least one pre-ART sample, were available for each donor. Investigators performed immunoSEQ version v3.0 at survey level. TCRdb's copy holds only in-frame clones and misses some; the assay was immunoSEQ multiplex PCR. The data show about 27,000 clones, around 80% seen once. This clonotype was sampled from a man aged 40-49 years with HIV. The specimen was unsorted PBMCs, collected 3 years after starting antiretroviral therapy.

The CDR3, as DNA: TGTGCCACCCGGACGGATGCGGACACTGAAGCTTTCTTT. This encodes CATRTDADTEAFF. V and J are TRBV10-3 and TRBJ1-1; no clear D gene. Per germline, CDR1 ENHRY and CDR2 SYGVKD. CDR3 length: 13 amino acids. V lost 10 bases and J lost 3, with 15 bases in between.